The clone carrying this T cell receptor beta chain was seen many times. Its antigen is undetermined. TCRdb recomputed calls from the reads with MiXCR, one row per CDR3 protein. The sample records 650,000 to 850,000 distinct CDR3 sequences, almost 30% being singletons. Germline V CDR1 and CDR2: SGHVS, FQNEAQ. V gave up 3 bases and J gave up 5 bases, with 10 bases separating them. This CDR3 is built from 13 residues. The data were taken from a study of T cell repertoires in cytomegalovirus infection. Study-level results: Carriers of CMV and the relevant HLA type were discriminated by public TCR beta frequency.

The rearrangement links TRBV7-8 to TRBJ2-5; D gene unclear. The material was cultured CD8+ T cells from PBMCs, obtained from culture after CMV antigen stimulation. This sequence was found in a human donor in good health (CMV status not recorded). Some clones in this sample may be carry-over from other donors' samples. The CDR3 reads CASSFWSRETQYF. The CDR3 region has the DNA TGTGCCAGCAGCTTTTGGTCCCGCGAGACCCAGTACTTC.